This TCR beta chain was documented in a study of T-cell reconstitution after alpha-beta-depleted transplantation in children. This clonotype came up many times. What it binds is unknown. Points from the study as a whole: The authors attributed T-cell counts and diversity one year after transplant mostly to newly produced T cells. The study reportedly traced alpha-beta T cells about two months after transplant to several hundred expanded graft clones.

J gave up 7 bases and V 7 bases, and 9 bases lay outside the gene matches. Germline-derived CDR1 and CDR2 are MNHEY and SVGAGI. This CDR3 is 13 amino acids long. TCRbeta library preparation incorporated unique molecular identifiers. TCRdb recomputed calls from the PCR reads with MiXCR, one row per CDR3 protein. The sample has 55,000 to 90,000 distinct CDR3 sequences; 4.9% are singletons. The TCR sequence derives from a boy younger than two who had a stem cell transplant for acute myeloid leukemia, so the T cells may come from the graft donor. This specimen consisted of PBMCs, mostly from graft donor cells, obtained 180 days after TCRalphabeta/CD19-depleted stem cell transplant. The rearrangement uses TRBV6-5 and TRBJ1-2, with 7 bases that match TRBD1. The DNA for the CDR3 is TGTGCCAGCAACCCTCGCCAGGGGGGTGGCTACACCTTC. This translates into CASNPRQGGGYTF.